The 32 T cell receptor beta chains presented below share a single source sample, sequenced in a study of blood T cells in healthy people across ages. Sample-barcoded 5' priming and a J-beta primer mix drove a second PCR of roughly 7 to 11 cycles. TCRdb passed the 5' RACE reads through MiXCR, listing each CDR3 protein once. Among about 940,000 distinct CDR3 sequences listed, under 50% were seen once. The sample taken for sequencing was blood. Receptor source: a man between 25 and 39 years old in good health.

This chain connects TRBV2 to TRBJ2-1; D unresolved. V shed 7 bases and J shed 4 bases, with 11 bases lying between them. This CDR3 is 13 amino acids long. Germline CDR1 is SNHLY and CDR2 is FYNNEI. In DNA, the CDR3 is TGTGCCAGCACTGTGGCGGTTTACAATGAGCAGTTCTTC. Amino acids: CASTVAVYNEQFF. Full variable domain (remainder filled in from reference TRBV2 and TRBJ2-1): EPEVTQTPSHQVTQMGQEVILRCVPISNHLYFYWYRQILGQKVEFLVSFYNNEISEKSEIFDDQFSVERPDGSNFTLKIRSTKLEDSAMYFCASTVAVYNEQFFGPGTRLTVL.

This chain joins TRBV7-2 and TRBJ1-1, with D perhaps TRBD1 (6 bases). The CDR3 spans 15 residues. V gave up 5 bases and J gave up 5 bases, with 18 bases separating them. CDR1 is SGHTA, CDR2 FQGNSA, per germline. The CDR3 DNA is TGTGCCAGCAGCCCCGAGGGGGGGAGGGGAACTGAAGCTTTCTTT. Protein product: CASSPEGGRGTEAFF. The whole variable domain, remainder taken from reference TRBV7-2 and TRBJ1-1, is GAGVSQSPSNKVTEKGKDVELRCDPISGHTALYWYRQSLGQGLEFLIYFQGNSAPDKSGLPSDRFSAERTGGSVSTLTIQRTQQEDSAVYLCASSPEGGRGTEAFFGQGTRLTVV.

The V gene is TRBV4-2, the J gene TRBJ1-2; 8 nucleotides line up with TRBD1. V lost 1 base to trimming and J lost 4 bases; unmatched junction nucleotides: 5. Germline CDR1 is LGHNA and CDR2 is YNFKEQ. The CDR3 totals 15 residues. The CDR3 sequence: CASSQAGTGLYGYTF. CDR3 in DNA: TGTGCCAGCAGCCAAGCTGGGACAGGCCTCTATGGCTACACCTTC.

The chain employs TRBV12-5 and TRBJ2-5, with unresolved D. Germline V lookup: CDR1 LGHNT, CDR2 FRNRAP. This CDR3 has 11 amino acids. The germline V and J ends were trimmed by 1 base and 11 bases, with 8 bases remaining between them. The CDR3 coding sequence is TGTGCTAGTGGTTTGGAGGGTCAGCAGTACTTC. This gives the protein CASGLEGQQYF.

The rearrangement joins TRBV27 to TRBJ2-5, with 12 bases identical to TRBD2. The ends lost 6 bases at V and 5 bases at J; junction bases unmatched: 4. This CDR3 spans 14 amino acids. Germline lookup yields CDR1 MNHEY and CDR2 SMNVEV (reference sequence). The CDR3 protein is CASRLAGGPETQYF. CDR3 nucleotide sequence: TGTGCCAGCAGACTAGCGGGGGGACCGGAGACCCAGTACTTC.

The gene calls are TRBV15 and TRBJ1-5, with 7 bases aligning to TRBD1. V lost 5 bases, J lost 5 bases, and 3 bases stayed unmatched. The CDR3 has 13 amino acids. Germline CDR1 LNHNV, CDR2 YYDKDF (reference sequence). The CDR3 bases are TGTGCCACCAGCCGTACAGGGGATCAGCCCCAGCATTTT. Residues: CATSRTGDQPQHF.

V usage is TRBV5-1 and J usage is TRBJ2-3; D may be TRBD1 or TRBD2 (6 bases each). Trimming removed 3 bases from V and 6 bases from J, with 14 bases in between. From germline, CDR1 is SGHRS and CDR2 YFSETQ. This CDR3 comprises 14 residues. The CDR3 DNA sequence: TGCGCCAGCAGCTACGGGGGCCCCGTGGATACGCAGTATTTT. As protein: CASSYGGPVDTQYF.

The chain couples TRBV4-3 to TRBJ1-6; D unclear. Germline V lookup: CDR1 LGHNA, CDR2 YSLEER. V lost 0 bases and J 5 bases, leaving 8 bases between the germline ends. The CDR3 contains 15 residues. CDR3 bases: TGCGCCAGCAGCCAAGATGAAAGGGATAATTCACCCCTCCACTTT. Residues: CASSQDERDNSPLHF.

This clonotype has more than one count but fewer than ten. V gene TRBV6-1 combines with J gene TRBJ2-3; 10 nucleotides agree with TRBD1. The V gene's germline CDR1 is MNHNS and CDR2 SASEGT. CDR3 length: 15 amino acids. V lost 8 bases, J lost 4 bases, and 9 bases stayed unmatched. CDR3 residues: CASLLWTGGPDTQYF. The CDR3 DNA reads TGTGCCAGCCTATTATGGACAGGGGGGCCAGATACGCAGTATTTT.

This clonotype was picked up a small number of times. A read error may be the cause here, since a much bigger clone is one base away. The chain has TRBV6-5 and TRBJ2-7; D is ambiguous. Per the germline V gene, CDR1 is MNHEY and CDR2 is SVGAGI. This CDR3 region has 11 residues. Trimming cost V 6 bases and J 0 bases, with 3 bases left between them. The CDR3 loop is CASRHSYEQYF. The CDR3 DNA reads TGTGCCAGCAGACACTCCTACGAGCAGTACTTC.

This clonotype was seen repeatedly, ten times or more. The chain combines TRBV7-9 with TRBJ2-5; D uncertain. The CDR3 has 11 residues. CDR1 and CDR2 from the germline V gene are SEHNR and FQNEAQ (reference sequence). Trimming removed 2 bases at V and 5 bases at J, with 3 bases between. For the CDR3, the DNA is TGTGCCAGCAGCTTATATGAGACCCAGTACTTC. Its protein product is CASSLYETQYF.

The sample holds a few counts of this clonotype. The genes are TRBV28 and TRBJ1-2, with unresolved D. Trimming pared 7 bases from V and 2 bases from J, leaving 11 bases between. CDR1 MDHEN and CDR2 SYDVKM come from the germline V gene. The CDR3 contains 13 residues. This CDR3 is CASTPDGNYGYTF. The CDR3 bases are TGTGCCAGCACTCCGGACGGAAACTATGGCTACACCTTC.

In DNA, the CDR3 is TGTGCCAGCAGCTTGGGGGGTGGAGCTGACTATGGCTACACCTTC. It encodes CASSLGGGADYGYTF. The genes are TRBV12-3 or TRBV12-4 and TRBJ1-2; the D gene is possibly TRBD1 (5 bases). This CDR3 has 15 amino acids. Trimming removed 6 bases at V and 3 bases at J, with 17 bases between.

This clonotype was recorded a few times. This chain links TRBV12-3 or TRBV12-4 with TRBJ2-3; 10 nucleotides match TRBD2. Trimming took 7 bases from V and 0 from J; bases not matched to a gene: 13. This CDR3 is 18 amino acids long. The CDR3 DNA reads TGTGCCAGCAAGAAGGCTAGCGGGGGATCCCATAGCACAGATACGCAGTATTTT. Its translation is CASKKASGGSHSTDTQYF.

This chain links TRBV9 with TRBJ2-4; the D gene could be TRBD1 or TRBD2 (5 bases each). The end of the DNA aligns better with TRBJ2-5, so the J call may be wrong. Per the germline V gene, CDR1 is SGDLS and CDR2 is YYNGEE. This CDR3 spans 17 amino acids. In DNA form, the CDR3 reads TGTGCCAGCAGTGAGCGACGTGGGACCACCGGCGGAGAGACCCAGTACTTC. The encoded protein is CASSERRGTTGGETQYF.

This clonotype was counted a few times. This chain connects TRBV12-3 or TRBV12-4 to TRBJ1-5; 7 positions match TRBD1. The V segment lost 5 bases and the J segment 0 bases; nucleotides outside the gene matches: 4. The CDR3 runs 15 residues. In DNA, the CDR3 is TGTGCCAGCAGTCGGGACAGCTATAGCAATCAGCCCCAGCATTTT. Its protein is CASSRDSYSNQPQHF.

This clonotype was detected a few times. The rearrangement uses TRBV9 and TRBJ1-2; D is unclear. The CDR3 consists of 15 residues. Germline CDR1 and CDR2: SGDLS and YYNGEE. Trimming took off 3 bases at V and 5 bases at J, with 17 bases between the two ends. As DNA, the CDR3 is TGTGCCAGCAGCGAATCCAAGAAGGGCTATTATGGCTACACCTTC. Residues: CASSESKKGYYGYTF.

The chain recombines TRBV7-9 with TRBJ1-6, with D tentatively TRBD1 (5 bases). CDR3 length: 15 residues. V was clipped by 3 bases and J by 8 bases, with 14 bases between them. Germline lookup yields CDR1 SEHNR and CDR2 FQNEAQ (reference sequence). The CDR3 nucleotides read TGTGCCAGCAGCTTTGGGGACCACGCAGATTCACCCCTCCACTTT. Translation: CASSFGDHADSPLHF.

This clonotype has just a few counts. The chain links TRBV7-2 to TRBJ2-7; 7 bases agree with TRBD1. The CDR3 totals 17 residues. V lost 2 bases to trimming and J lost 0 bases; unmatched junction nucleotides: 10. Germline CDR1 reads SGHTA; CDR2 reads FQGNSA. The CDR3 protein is CASSLIGGQSSSYEQYF. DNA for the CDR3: TGTGCCAGCAGCTTAATAGGGGGACAGAGCAGCTCCTACGAGCAGTACTTC.

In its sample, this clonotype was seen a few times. CDR3 nucleotides: TGTGCCAGCAGCTATGGACAGGGGGGGTCTAATGAGCAGTTCTTC. As protein: CASSYGQGGSNEQFF. The J gene is TRBJ2-1, the V gene TRBV9, with 10 positions matching TRBD1. The CDR3 consists of 15 residues. The germline CDR1 and CDR2 sequences are SGDLS and YYNGEE. Trimming removed 4 bases from V and 7 bases from J; junction bases left unmatched: 8.

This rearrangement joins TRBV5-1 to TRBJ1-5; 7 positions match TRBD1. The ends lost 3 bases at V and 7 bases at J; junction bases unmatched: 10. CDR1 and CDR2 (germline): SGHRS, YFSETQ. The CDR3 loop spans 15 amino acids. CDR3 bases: TGCGCCAGCAGCTCTGGGGACAGCGCAGGGCAGCCCCAGCATTTT. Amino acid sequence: CASSSGDSAGQPQHF.

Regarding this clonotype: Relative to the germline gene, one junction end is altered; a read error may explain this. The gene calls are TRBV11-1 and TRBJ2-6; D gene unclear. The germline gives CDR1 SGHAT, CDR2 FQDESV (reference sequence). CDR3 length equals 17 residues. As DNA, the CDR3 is TGTGTCAGCAGCTCCGGACGGATTAGCTCTGGGGCCAACGTCCTGACTTTC. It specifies CVSSSGRISSGANVLTF.

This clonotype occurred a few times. CDR3 sequence (DNA): TGCGCCAGCAGTAAGGCGGGAAGCACAGATACGCAGTATTTT. Its translation: CASSKAGSTDTQYF. The gene calls are TRBV5-1 and TRBJ2-3; tentative D call: TRBD2 (6 bases). The CDR3 is 14 residues long. Trimming removed 5 bases from V and 0 bases from J, with 10 bases in between. CDR1 is SGHRS and CDR2 is YFSETQ in the germline V gene.

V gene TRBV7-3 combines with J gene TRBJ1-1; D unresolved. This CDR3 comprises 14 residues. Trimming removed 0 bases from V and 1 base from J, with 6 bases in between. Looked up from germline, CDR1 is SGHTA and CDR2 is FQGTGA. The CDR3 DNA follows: TGTGCCAGCAGCTTAACAGACGAGAACACTGAAGCTTTCTTT. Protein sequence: CASSLTDENTEAFF.

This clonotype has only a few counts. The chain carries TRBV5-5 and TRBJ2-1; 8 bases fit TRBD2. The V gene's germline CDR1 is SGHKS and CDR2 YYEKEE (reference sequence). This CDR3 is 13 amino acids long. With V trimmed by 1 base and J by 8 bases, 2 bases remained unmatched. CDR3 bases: TGTGCCAGCAGCTTGCGGGAGGGGGATGAGCAGTTCTTC. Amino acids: CASSLREGDEQFF.

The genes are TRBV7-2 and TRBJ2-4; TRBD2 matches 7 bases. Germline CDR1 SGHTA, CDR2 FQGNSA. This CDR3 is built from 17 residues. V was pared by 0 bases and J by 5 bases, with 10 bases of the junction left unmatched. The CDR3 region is CASSLAASGGTQNIQYF. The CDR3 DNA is TGTGCCAGCAGCTTAGCTGCCTCCGGGGGGACGCAAAACATTCAGTACTTC.

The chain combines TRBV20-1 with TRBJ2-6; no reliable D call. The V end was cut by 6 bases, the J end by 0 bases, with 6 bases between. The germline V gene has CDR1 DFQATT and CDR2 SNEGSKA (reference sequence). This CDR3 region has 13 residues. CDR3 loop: CSAVRSGANVLTF. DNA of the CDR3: TGCAGTGCCGTCCGCTCTGGGGCCAACGTCCTGACTTTC.

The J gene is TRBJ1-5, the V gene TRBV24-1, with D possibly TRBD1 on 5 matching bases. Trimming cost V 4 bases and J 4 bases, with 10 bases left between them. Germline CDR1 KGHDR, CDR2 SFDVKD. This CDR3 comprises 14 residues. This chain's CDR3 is CATSDRQPNQPQHF. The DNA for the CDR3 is TGTGCCACCAGTGACCGACAGCCTAATCAGCCCCAGCATTTT.

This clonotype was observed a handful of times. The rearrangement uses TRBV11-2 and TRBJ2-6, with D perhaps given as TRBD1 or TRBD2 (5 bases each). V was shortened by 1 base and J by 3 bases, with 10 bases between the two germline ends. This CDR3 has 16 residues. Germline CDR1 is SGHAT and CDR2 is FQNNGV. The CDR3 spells CASSLAGTLGANVLTF. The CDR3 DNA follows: TGTGCCAGCAGCTTAGCCGGGACCCTTGGGGCCAACGTCCTGACTTTC.

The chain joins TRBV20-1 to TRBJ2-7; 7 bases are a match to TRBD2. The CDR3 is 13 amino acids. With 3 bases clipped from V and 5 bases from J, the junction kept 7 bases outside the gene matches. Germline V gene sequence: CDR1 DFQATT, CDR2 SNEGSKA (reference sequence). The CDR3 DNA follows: TGCAGTGCTAGCGGTAGGGGAGGGGACGAGCAGTACTTC. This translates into CSASGRGGDEQYF.

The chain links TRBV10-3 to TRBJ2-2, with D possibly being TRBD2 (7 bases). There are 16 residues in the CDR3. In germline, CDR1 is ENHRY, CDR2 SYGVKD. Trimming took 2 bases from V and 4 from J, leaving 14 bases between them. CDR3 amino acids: CAISERGGLGTGELFF. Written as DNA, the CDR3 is TGTGCCATCAGTGAGAGGGGGGGGCTCGGCACCGGGGAGCTGTTTTTT.

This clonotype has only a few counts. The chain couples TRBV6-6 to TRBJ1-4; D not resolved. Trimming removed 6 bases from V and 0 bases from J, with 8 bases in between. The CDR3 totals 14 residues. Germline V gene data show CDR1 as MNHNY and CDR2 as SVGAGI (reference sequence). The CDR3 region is CASRPTSTNEKLFF. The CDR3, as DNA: TGTGCCAGCAGGCCTACATCAACTAATGAAAAACTGTTTTTT.